One sample yielded the 14 T cell receptor beta chains listed below, sequenced in a study of blood T cell repertoires in COVID-19. Assay used: immunoSEQ multiplex PCR; TCRdb lists only in-frame clones, some missing. Among fewer than 200,000 clones listed, 83% were seen once. The sample taken for sequencing was peripheral blood. The receptor set was obtained from a human donor in a cohort sampled during active COVID-19.

This clone has just a few counts. The chain combines TRBV7-2 with TRBJ2-5, with 8 bases lining up with TRBD1. The length of the CDR3 is 15 residues. Germline loops: CDR1 SGHTA, CDR2 FQGNSA. J gave up 4 bases and V 2 bases, and 6 bases lay outside the gene matches. In DNA, the CDR3 is TGTGCCAGCAGCTTACAAACAGGGGGGCGAGAGACCCAGTACTTC. Translated: CASSLQTGGRETQYF.

For the CDR3, the DNA is TGTGCCAGCAGCGGGGACAGGGGGTGGGCCACTGAAGCTTTCTTT. Translated: CASSGDRGWATEAFF. The chain recombines TRBV5-4 with TRBJ1-1, with TRBD1 matching 11 bases. V gave up 4 bases and J gave up 4 bases; unmatched junction bases: 6. The CDR3 loop spans 15 amino acids. Germline V lookup: CDR1 SGHNT, CDR2 YYREEE (reference sequence).

The chain carries TRBV9 and TRBJ1-6; D is unresolved. The germline gives CDR1 SGDLS, CDR2 YYNGEE. The V gene lost 0 bases and the J gene lost 10 bases, with 14 bases spanning the gap. The CDR3 is 15 amino acids. CDR3 DNA sequence: TGTGCCAGCAGCGTAGCGAAGGGTCGAGGGTCACCCCTCCACTTT. It specifies CASSVAKGRGSPLHF.

The rearrangement uses TRBV5-1 and TRBJ1-5; 7 bases match TRBD1. The germline V gene encodes CDR1 SGHRS and CDR2 YFSETQ. CDR3 size: 15 residues. V was clipped by 7 bases and J by 3 bases; unmatched bases: 10. Written as DNA, the CDR3 is TGCGCCAGCCGGGAAGGACAGGTTTCCAATCAGCCCCAGCATTTT. Amino acid sequence: CASREGQVSNQPQHF.

The CDR3 nucleotides read TGTGCCAGCAGCCAAGATGGGGAGGTATACAATGAGCAGTTCTTC. Translated: CASSQDGEVYNEQFF. The chain uses TRBV4-2 and TRBJ2-1; maybe TRBD2 (6 bases). The ends were cut back, 0 bases at V and 4 bases at J, with 10 bases in the middle. The CDR3 is made up of 15 amino acids. The V gene's germline CDR1 is LGHNA and CDR2 YNFKEQ.

A single count supports this clone. V and J are TRBV10-2 and TRBJ1-2, with a weak D call TRBD1 (5 bases). V dropped 5 bases and J dropped 4 bases, with 11 bases sitting between them. CDR3 length: 13 amino acids. Germline V gene data show CDR1 as WSHSY and CDR2 as SAAADI. The DNA for the CDR3 is TGCGCCAGCAGTCCCCAGGGAGGCTATGGCTACACCTTC. Amino acids: CASSPQGGYGYTF.

This clone was detected a few times. The chain combines TRBV19 with TRBJ2-3, with a tentative D call TRBD2 (6 bases). V gave up 10 bases and J gave up 2 bases, with 13 bases separating them. This CDR3 region has 13 residues. Per germline, CDR1 LNHDA and CDR2 SQIVND (reference sequence). The CDR3, as DNA: TGTGCCACTAGACTAGTATCCACAGATACGCAGTATTTT. Translation: CATRLVSTDTQYF.

The chain employs TRBV19 and TRBJ1-4, with a tentative D call TRBD1 (5 bases). This CDR3 is 15 amino acids long. Germline V gives CDR1 LNHDA, CDR2 SQIVND (reference sequence). V was pared by 3 bases and J by 7 bases, with 15 bases between. This CDR3 is CASSISQGSGEKLFF. CDR3 DNA: TGTGCCAGTAGTATTTCCCAGGGATCAGGTGAAAAACTGTTTTTT. Drawing the rest from reference TRBV19 and TRBJ1-4, the complete variable domain is DGGITQSPKYLFRKEGQNVTLSCEQNLNHDAMYWYRQDPGQGLRLIYYSQIVNDFQKGDIAEGYSVSREKKESFPLTVTSAQKNPTAFYLCASSISQGSGEKLFFGSGTQLSVL.

V and J are TRBV27 and TRBJ2-7; a weak D match, TRBD2 (7 bases). Deletions cut 7 bases from V and 3 bases from J, with 10 bases between. The CDR3 has 12 residues. Germline CDR1 reads MNHEY; CDR2 reads SMNVEV (reference sequence). CDR3 nucleotides: TGTGCCAGCACAGGGGAGGGCTACGAGCAGTACTTC. Protein sequence: CASTGEGYEQYF.

J is TRBJ1-6 and V is TRBV19; possible D gene TRBD1, 6 bases. Germline lookup yields CDR1 LNHDA and CDR2 SQIVND (reference sequence). Trimming cost V 5 bases and J 4 bases, with 15 bases left between them. The CDR3 has 16 amino acids. The chain's CDR3 is CASSPRQVEYNSPLHF. DNA for the CDR3: TGTGCCAGTAGTCCCCGACAGGTTGAATATAATTCACCCCTCCACTTT.

The chain carries TRBV5-6 and TRBJ2-7; possible D gene TRBD2, 6 bases. V was shortened by 1 base and J by 3 bases, with 23 bases between the two germline ends. The CDR3 sequence is 18 residues long. Germline V gene sequence: CDR1 SGHDT, CDR2 YYEEEE. CDR3 DNA: TGTGCCAGCAGCTTGCGCCTTCATCTGTGGGGGGTCGACTACGAGCAGTACTTC. Protein product: CASSLRLHLWGVDYEQYF.

Only a few counts were recorded for this clone. The chain employs TRBV7-6 and TRBJ2-7; D gene unclear. Trimming took off 0 bases at V and 3 bases at J, with 6 bases between the two ends. The length of the CDR3 is 13 residues. The germline V gene encodes CDR1 SGHVS and CDR2 FNYEAQ. The CDR3 region has the DNA TGTGCCAGCAGCTTAGCTACGGGCTACGAGCAGTACTTC. As protein: CASSLATGYEQYF.

This clone was found a few times. The rearrangement joins TRBV5-4 to TRBJ1-2; tentative D call: TRBD1 (5 bases). The germline V and J ends were trimmed by 0 bases and 8 bases, with 14 bases remaining between them. This CDR3 contains 14 residues. Per the germline V gene, CDR1 is SGHNT and CDR2 is YYREEE (reference sequence). DNA of the CDR3: TGTGCCAGCAGCTTGGTCGGCAGGGATGGGGGCTACACCTTC. This codes for CASSLVGRDGGYTF.

This clone has just one count. The rearrangement uses TRBV4-3 and TRBJ2-3; 9 bases match TRBD1. Germline V gives CDR1 LGHNA, CDR2 YSLEER. After removal of 4 bases from V and 3 bases from J, the junction contained 14 bases not matched to a gene. The CDR3 loop spans 18 amino acids. The DNA for the CDR3 is TGCGCCAGCAGCCCCGGGAGGAACCGGGACAGGGTTACAGATACGCAGTATTTT. Protein product: CASSPGRNRDRVTDTQYF.